The clone carrying this T cell receptor beta chain was counted a single time. The sample belongs to a study of blood T cell repertoires in COVID-19. Overall study: Acute and convalescent COVID-19 specimens originated in the United States, Italy and Spain. Sample material is recorded as cDNA or gDNA derived from T cells, B-cell-depleted T cells, or PBMCs.

Original processing methods: Amplification of reference gene primers provided the estimated nucleated cell counts. Profiled with immunoSEQ multiplex PCR; TCRdb holds only in-frame clones, not every one. V and J calls and clone size are given by that table; D and trimming were obtained from the DNA. The table includes 240,000 or so clones, 86% detected once. This clonotype originated in a man aged 60-69 years with acute or convalescent COVID-19. The specimen was peripheral blood.

The CDR3 nucleotides read TGTGCCAGCAGCTTAACCTCGTCGGGAGATACGCAGTATTTT. The encoded protein is CASSLTSSGDTQYF. This sequence joins TRBV5-6 and TRBJ2-3; D gene uncertain. Trimming removed 2 bases at V and 5 bases at J, with 12 bases between. Germline loops: CDR1 SGHDT, CDR2 YYEEEE. The CDR3 runs 14 residues.